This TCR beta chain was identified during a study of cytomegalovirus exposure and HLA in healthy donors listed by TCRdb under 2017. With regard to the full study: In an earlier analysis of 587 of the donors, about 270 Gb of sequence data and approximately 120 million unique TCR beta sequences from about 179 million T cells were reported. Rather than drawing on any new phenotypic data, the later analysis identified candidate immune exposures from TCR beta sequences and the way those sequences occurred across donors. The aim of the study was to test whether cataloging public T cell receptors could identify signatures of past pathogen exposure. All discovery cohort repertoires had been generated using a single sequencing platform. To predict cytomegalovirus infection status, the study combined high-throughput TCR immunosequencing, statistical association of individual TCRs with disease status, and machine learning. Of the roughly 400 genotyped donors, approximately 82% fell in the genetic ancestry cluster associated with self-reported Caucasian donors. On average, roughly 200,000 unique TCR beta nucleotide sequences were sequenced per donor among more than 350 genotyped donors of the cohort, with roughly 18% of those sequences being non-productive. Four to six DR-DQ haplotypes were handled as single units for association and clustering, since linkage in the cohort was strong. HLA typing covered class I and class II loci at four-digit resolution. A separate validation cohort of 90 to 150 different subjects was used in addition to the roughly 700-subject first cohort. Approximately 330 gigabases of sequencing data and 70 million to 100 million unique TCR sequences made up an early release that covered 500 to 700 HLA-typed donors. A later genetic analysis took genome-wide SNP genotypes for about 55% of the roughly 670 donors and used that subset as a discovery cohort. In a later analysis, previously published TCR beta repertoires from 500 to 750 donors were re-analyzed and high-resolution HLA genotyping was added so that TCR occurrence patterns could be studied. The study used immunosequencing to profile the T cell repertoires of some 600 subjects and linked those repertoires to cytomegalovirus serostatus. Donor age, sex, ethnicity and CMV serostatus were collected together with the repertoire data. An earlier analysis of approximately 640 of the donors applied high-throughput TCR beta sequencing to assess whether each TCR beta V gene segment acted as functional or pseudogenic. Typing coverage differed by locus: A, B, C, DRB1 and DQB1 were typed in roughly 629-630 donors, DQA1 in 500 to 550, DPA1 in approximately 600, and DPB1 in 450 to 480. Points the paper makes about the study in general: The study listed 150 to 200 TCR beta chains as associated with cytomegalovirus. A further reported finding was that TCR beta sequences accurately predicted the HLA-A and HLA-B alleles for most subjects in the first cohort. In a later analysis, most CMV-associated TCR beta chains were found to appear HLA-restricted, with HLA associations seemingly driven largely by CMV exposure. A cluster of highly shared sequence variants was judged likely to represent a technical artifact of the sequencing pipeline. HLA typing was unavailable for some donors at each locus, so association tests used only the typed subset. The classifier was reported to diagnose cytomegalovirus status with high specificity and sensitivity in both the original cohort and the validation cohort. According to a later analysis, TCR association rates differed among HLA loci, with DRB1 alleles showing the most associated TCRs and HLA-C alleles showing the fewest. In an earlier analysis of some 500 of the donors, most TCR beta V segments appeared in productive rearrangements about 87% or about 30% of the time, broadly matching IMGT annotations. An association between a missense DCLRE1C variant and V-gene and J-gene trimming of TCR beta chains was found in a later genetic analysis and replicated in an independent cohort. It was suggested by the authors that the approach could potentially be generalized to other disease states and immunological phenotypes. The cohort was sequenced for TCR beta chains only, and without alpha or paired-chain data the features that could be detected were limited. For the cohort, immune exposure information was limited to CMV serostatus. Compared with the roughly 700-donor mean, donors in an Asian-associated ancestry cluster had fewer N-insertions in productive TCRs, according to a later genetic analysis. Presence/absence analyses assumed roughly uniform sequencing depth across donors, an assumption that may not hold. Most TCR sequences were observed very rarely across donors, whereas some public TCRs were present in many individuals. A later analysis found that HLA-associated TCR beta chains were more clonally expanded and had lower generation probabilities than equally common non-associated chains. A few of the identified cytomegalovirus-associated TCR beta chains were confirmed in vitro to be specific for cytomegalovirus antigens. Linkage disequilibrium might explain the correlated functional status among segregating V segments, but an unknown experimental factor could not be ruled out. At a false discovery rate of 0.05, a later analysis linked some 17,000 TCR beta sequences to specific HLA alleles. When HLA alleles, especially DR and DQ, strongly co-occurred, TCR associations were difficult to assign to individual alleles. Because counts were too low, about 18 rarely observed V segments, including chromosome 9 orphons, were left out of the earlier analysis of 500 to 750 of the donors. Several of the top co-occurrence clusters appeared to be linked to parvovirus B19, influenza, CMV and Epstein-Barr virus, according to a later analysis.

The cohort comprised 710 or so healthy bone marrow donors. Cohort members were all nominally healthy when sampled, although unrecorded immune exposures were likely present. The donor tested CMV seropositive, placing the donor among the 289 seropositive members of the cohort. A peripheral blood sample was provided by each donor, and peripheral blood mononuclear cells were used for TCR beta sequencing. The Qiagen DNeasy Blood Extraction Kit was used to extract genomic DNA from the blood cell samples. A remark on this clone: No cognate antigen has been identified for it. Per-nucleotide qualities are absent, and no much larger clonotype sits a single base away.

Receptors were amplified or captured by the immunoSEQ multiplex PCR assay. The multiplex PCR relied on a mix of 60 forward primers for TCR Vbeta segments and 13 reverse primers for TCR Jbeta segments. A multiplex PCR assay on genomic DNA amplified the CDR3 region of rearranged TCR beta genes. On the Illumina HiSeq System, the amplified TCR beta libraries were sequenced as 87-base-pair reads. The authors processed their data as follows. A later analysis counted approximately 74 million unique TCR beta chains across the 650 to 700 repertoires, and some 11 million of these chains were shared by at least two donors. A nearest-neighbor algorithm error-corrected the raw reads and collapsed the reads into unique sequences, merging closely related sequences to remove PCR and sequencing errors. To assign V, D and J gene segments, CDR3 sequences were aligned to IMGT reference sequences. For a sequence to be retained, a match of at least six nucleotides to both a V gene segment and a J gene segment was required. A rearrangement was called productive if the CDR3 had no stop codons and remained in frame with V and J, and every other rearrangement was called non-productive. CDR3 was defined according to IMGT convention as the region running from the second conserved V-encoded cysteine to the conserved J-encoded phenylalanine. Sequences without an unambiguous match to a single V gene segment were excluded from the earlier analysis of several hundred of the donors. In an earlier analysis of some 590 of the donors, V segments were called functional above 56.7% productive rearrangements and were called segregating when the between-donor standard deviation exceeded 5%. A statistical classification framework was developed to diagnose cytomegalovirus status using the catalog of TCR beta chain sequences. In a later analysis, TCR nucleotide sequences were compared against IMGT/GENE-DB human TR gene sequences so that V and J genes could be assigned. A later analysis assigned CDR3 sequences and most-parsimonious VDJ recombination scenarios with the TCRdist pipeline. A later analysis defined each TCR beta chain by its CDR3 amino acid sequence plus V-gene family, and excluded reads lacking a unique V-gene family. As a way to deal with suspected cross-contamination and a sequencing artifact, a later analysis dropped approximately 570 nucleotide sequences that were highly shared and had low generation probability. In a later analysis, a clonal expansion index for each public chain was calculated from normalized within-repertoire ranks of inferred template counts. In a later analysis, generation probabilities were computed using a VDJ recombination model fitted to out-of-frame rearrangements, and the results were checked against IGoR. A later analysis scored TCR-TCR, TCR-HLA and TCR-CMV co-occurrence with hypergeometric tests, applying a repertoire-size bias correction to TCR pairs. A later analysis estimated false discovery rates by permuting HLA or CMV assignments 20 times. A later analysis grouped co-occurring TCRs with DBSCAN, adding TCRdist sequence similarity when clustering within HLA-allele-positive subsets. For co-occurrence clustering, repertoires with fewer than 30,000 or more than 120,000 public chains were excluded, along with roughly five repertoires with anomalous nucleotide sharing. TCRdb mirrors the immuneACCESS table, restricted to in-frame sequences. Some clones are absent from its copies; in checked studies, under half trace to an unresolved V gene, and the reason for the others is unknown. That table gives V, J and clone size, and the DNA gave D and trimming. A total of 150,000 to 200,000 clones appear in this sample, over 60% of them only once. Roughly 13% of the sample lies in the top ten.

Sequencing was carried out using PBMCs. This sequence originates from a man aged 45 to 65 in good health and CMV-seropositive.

DNA sequence: TGTGCCAGTATACCAGGGGGGAGCTCCTACAATGAGCAGTTCTTC. Its protein reads: CASIPGGSSYNEQFF. This sequence uses TRBV19 and TRBJ2-1; the best D guess is TRBD1, with 7 bases matching. Trimming takes 7 bases from V and 0 bases from J, and the germline ends sit 13 bases apart. Per the germline V gene (reference sequence), LNHDA is the CDR1 and SQIVND is the CDR2. Measured from the cysteine to the phenylalanine, the CDR3 is 15 residues long. Only CDR3 DNA is held: 45 bases, read in frame from base 1.